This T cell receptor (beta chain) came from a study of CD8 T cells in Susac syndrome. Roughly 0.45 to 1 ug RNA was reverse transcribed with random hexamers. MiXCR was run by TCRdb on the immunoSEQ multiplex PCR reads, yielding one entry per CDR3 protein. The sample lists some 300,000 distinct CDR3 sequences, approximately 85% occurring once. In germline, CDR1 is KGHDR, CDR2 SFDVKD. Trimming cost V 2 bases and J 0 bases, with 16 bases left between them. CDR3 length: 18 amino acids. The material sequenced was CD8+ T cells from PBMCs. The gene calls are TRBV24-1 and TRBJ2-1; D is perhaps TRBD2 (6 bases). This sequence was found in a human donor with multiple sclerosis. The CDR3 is CATSDYHREPSSYNEQFF. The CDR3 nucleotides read TGTGCCACCAGTGATTACCACCGGGAGCCGAGCTCCTACAATGAGCAGTTCTTC.